The 25 T cell receptor beta chains below were found in one sample sequenced in a study of response to subunit inactivated influenza vaccine. MiXCR, applied by TCRdb to the RT-PCR reads, yields one record per CDR3 protein. The repertoire holds approximately 530,000 distinct CDR3 sequences, over 10% seen once, with approximately 14% in the top ten. The sequencing used PBMCs from blood, collected roughly 46 days after vaccination. Receptor source: a middle-aged man who received an inactivated influenza vaccine.

The chain employs TRBV21-1 and TRBJ2-7; TRBD1 is the table's D call and was not checked against the DNA. TRBV21-1 represents a pseudogene. This CDR3 is built from 11 residues. CDR3: CAPDEGYEQYF. As DNA, the CDR3 is TGTGCCCCGGATGAGGGGTACGAGCAGTACTTC.

J is TRBJ2-7 and V is TRBV5-6, with D unclear. Germline V gene data show CDR1 as SGHDT and CDR2 as YYEEEE. V lost 0 bases to trimming and J lost 3 bases, with 10 bases between them. The CDR3 is 14 amino acids. CDR3 in amino acids: CASSLAQSNYEQYF. The CDR3 coding sequence is TGTGCCAGCAGCTTGGCGCAGTCGAACTACGAGCAGTACTTC.

The J gene is TRBJ2-7, the V gene TRBV5-1, with 10 nucleotides matching TRBD2. The CDR3 length is 13 residues. Germline V gene lookup returns CDR1 SGHRS and CDR2 YFSETQ. The junction had 1 base not matched to a gene; V was cut back by 1 base and J by 6 bases. CDR3 coding DNA: TGCGCCAGCAGCTTGACTAGCGGGATCGAGCAGTACTTC. This codes for CASSLTSGIEQYF.

This clonotype was seen ten or more times. The rearrangement links TRBV11-2 to TRBJ2-3; 10 bases map to TRBD2. V shed 5 bases, J shed 6 bases, and the junction held 8 bases outside the gene matches. Germline V gene sequence: CDR1 SGHAT, CDR2 FQNNGV. This CDR3 comprises 15 residues. The CDR3 reads CASSGLAGASDTQYF. DNA of the CDR3: TGTGCCAGCAGCGGGCTAGCGGGAGCATCCGATACGCAGTATTTT. Filled out from reference TRBV11-2 and TRBJ2-3, the complete variable domain reads EAGVAQSPRYKIIEKRQSVAFWCNPISGHATLYWYQQILGQGPKLLIQFQNNGVVDDSQLPKDRFSAERLKGVDSTLKIQPAKLEDSAVYLCASSGLAGASDTQYFGPGTRLTVL.

The gene calls are TRBV5-1 and TRBJ1-1; D possibly corresponds to TRBD1 (5 bases). Trimming pared 4 bases from V and 8 bases from J, leaving 18 bases between. CDR3 length: 14 amino acids. Germline lookup yields CDR1 SGHRS and CDR2 YFSETQ. CDR3 sequence: CASSPAVMQGEAFF. CDR3 sequence (DNA): TGCGCCAGCAGCCCCGCGGTAATGCAGGGCGAAGCTTTCTTT.

CDR3 sequence reads: CASSQGQQGYEQFF. CDR3 nucleotides: TGCGCCAGCAGCCAAGGTCAACAGGGGTATGAGCAGTTCTTC. The chain links TRBV4-3 to TRBJ2-1, with 7 bases lining up with TRBD1. The CDR3 covers 14 residues. Germline-derived CDR1 and CDR2 are LGHNA and YSLEER. V lost 1 base, J lost 8 bases, and 5 bases stayed unmatched.

This rearrangement joins TRBV12-3 or TRBV12-4 to TRBJ2-3, with 11 bases identical to TRBD2. Trimming took 7 bases from V and 3 from J; bases not matched to a gene: 6. This CDR3 has 15 amino acids. CDR3 nucleotide sequence: TGTGCCAGCAAACTTAGCGGGGGGGCAACAGATACGCAGTATTTT. Protein: CASKLSGGATDTQYF.

V is TRBV5-1 and J is TRBJ2-3, with D maybe TRBD2 (5 bases). The germline V gene has CDR1 SGHRS and CDR2 YFSETQ. This CDR3 region has 15 residues. V was pared by 2 bases and J by 0 bases, with 10 bases between. The CDR3 protein is CASSFDGGSTDTQYF. The CDR3 DNA sequence: TGCGCCAGCAGCTTTGATGGCGGGAGCACAGATACGCAGTATTTT.

The V call is TRBV20-1, the J call TRBJ2-7; D is perhaps TRBD1 (6 bases). CDR1 is DFQATT, CDR2 SNEGSKA, per germline (reference sequence). V was clipped by 6 bases and J by 0 bases, with 15 bases between them. The CDR3 has 14 amino acids. CDR3 in DNA: TGCAGTGCCCAAGGAGGACAGAGCTCCTACGAGCAGTACTTC. It translates to CSAQGGQSSYEQYF.

This clonotype was recorded at least ten times. The chain is built from TRBV6-5 and TRBJ1-3; D is unresolved. The CDR3 is 14 amino acids. Looked up from germline, CDR1 is MNHEY and CDR2 is SVGAGI. The V end was cut by 4 bases, the J end by 0 bases, with 7 bases between. For the CDR3, the DNA is TGTGCCAGCAGTTTGCGAGGCTCTGGAAACACCATATATTTT. This encodes CASSLRGSGNTIYF.

This clonotype occurred a few times. The chain employs TRBV5-1 and TRBJ2-5; 9 bases match TRBD2. Germline-derived CDR1 and CDR2 are SGHRS and YFSETQ. This CDR3 has 15 amino acids. The trim removed 3 bases at V and 1 base at J, leaving 4 bases unmatched. Written as DNA, the CDR3 is TGCGCCAGCAGCTCTAGCGGGACTAGCCAAGAGACCCAGTACTTC. Its translation: CASSSSGTSQETQYF.

In this sample, this clonotype turned up a few times. V is TRBV7-8 and J is TRBJ1-5; tentative D call: TRBD1 (6 bases). V lost 1 base and J lost 5, with 12 bases in between. This CDR3 is built from 15 residues. CDR1 and CDR2 (germline): SGHVS, FQNEAQ. The CDR3 here is CASSLVADRYQPQHF. The CDR3 DNA follows: TGTGCCAGCAGCTTAGTCGCCGACAGGTATCAGCCCCAGCATTTT.

V and J are TRBV9 and TRBJ2-3, with 13 bases lining up with TRBD2. The CDR3 extends over 17 amino acids. Germline V gene lookup returns CDR1 SGDLS and CDR2 YYNGEE. The ends lost 4 bases at V and 5 bases at J; junction bases unmatched: 10. The CDR3, as DNA: TGTGCCAGCAGCCCTCCTCCCGGGACTAGCGGGGTAGATACGCAGTATTTT. Residues: CASSPPPGTSGVDTQYF.

The rearrangement joins TRBV6-1 to TRBJ2-3, with 8 nucleotides matching TRBD1. The V segment lost 3 bases and the J segment 3 bases; nucleotides outside the gene matches: 5. CDR1 and CDR2 from the germline V gene are MNHNS and SASEGT. The CDR3 spans 15 residues. This CDR3 reads CASSDQGAVTDTQYF. CDR3 coding DNA: TGTGCCAGCAGTGATCAGGGGGCGGTTACAGATACGCAGTATTTT.

This chain links TRBV7-2 with TRBJ1-2; 7 bases fit TRBD1. CDR1 and CDR2 (germline): SGHTA, FQGNSA. This CDR3 contains 17 residues. Losses at the gene ends were 5 bases for V and 0 bases for J; bases not matched to a gene: 12. The DNA of the CDR3 is TGTGCCAGCAGCCGCAGAGCGGGGACAGTTTCTAACTATGGCTACACCTTC. Amino acids: CASSRRAGTVSNYGYTF. The full variable domain, in which reference TRBV7-2 and TRBJ1-2 provide the parts outside the CDR3, is GAGVSQSPSNKVTEKGKDVELRCDPISGHTALYWYRQSLGQGLEFLIYFQGNSAPDKSGLPSDRFSAERTGGSVSTLTIQRTQQEDSAVYLCASSRRAGTVSNYGYTFGSGTRLTVV.

This clonotype was seen a handful of times. This sequence joins TRBV20-1 and TRBJ2-1, with 9 bases fitting TRBD1. This CDR3 is 14 amino acids long. Germline values: CDR1 DFQATT, CDR2 SNEGSKA (reference sequence). The V and J ends lost 2 bases and 4 bases, in that order; junction bases with no gene match: 3. CDR3 coding DNA: TGCAGTGCTAGACTGACAGGGGGATACAATGAGCAGTTCTTC. It yields the protein CSARLTGGYNEQFF.

In this sample, this clonotype turned up many times. This sequence joins TRBV29-1 and TRBJ2-1; a weak D match, TRBD2 (6 bases). The germline gives CDR1 SQVTM, CDR2 ANQGSEA. The CDR3 spans 14 residues. Between the trimmed V and J ends, which lost 3 bases and 3 bases, there was a span of 12 bases. CDR3 in amino acids: CSVDASVLYNEQFF. CDR3 bases: TGCAGCGTTGATGCTAGCGTCCTCTACAATGAGCAGTTCTTC.

This chain links TRBV11-1 with TRBJ2-5; possibly TRBD1 or TRBD2 for D (5 bases each). V was cut by 4 bases and J by 2 bases, with 11 bases left in between. The CDR3 loop spans 14 amino acids. Germline V CDR1 and CDR2: SGHAT, FQDESV (reference sequence). The CDR3 region is CASSSSGLQETQYF. For the CDR3, the DNA is TGTGCCAGCAGCTCCTCGGGGCTGCAAGAGACCCAGTACTTC.

This clonotype occurred many times. The V gene is TRBV7-6, the J gene TRBJ2-4; 14 bases are a match to TRBD2. V trimming: 5 bases; J trimming: 5 bases; junction bases outside the gene matches: 11. Germline V gives CDR1 SGHVS, CDR2 FNYEAQ. CDR3 length: 18 amino acids. CDR3 nucleotide sequence: TGTGCCAGCAGCCGACTAGCGGGAGGGGGGGGTACGGAAAACATTCAGTACTTC. This translates into CASSRLAGGGGTENIQYF.

Many counts were recorded for this clonotype. The chain couples TRBV12-3 or TRBV12-4 to TRBJ2-5, with D tentatively TRBD1 (6 bases). This CDR3 contains 15 residues. V gave up 3 bases and J gave up 2 bases, with 13 bases separating them. This CDR3 is CASSLATGLQETQYF. The CDR3 DNA reads as TGTGCCAGCAGTTTGGCAACAGGGTTACAAGAGACCCAGTACTTC.

This clonotype was counted ten times or more. The gene calls are TRBV6-5 and TRBJ2-1, with D perhaps given as TRBD1 or TRBD2 (5 bases each). The CDR3 loop spans 12 amino acids. Germline CDR1 and CDR2: MNHEY and SVGAGI. In DNA form, the CDR3 reads TGTAGGGGACGCGCCGCCTACAATGAGCAGTTCTTC. Its translation is CRGRAAYNEQFF.

The chain is built from TRBV29-1 and TRBJ2-7, with 8 bases identical to TRBD1. The CDR3 is made up of 12 amino acids. V was clipped by 7 bases and J by 2 bases; unmatched bases: 4. CDR1 is SQVTM, CDR2 ANQGSEA, per germline. This chain's CDR3 is CSALTGAYEQYF. CDR3 coding DNA: TGCAGCGCTCTGACAGGGGCCTACGAGCAGTACTTC.

The table lists this clonotype with a few counts. The rearrangement uses TRBV25-1 and TRBJ2-7, with D unclear. The CDR3 length is 13 residues. Trimming pared 2 bases from V and 1 base from J, leaving 6 bases between. CDR1 is MGHDK and CDR2 is SYGVNS in the germline V gene. The CDR3 reads CASSEHPSYEQYF. CDR3 nucleotide sequence: TGTGCCAGCAGTGAACACCCATCCTACGAGCAGTACTTC.

This clonotype was seen more than once but under ten times. The chain links TRBV11-2 to TRBJ2-4; 7 nucleotides agree with TRBD1. Germline trimming cut 4 bases from V and 9 bases from J; bases unmatched to any gene: 9. The CDR3 has 14 residues. Germline CDR1 and CDR2: SGHAT and FQNNGV. CDR3 residues: CASSSGDSDSIQYF. The CDR3 DNA follows: TGTGCCAGCAGCTCCGGGGACAGTGATAGCATTCAGTACTTC.

This chain links TRBV25-1 with TRBJ2-3; 9 bases agree with TRBD1. CDR1 is MGHDK, CDR2 SYGVNS, per germline. J lost 10 bases, V lost 4 bases, and 15 bases had no gene match. CDR3 length: 16 residues. The CDR3 is CASSATGGETTSAQYF. As DNA, the CDR3 is TGTGCCAGCAGTGCTACAGGGGGCGAGACCACCTCCGCGCAGTATTTT.